The TCR beta chain under discussion was sequenced for a study of blood T cell repertoires in COVID-19. Germline loops: CDR1 SGHRS, CDR2 YFSETQ. V dropped 0 bases and J dropped 4 bases, with 10 bases sitting between them. This CDR3 region has 15 residues. Generated by immunoSEQ multiplex PCR, the TCRdb table keeps only in-frame clones and is missing some. Seen here are 200,000 or so clones, approximately 84% observed once, and the top ten hold 3%. The sample comprised peripheral blood. This receptor was taken from a woman aged 25 to 39 who had recovered from COVID-19. The chain carries TRBV5-1 and TRBJ1-4; D call uncertain. CDR3 residues: CASSLVGEGNEKLFF. The CDR3 DNA reads TGCGCCAGCAGCTTGGTCGGGGAGGGTAATGAAAAACTGTTTTTT.